The rows below give T cell receptor beta chains drawn from one sample of a study of blood T cell repertoires in COVID-19. Sequenced by immunoSEQ multiplex PCR; TCRdb stores in-frame clones only, minus some. The table includes about 160,000 clones, 80% to 95% detected once. Sequenced: peripheral blood. The receptors shown here come from a man aged 25 to 40 with COVID-19, enrolled during active disease. The CDR3 runs from the conserved cysteine through the conserved F or W. D genes are given only for firm matches. Clone size is given for some rows only: seen once, a few or many times, or a class if the clone is expanded.

clone_size cdr3_length d_call j_call v_call cdr3_nt cdr3_aa
few 13 - TRBJ1-5 TRBV7-9 TGTGCCAGCAGCTCACAGTTCAATCAGCCCCAGCATTTT CASSSQFNQPQHF
- 14 TRBD1 TRBJ2-7 TRBV15 TGTGCCACCAGCGGGGACAGGTACTCCTACGAGCAGTACTTC CATSGDRYSYEQYF
- 19 TRBD1 TRBJ1-4 TRBV7-9 TGTGCCAGCAGCTTATCCCGGACCCAAGACAGGGCCGTGATCGAAAAACTGTTTTTT CASSLSRTQDRAVIEKLFF
- 16 TRBD1 TRBJ1-2 TRBV19 TGTGCCAGTAGGCATACCGGGACAGGGTCGGTGGGAGGCTACACCTTC CASRHTGTGSVGGYTF
- 13 - TRBJ2-1 TRBV24-1 TGTGCCACCACCAGCGGCGAATACAATGAGCAGTTCTTC CATTSGEYNEQFF
- 15 - TRBJ2-7 TRBV11-1 TGTGCCAGCAGCTTAGGTAGGACAGCCTCCTACGAGCAGTACTTC CASSLGRTASYEQYF
- 14 - TRBJ1-2 TRBV14 TGTGCCAGCAGCCTGGGCCTCTCTTTCTATGGCTACACCTTC CASSLGLSFYGYTF
- 19 TRBD2 TRBJ2-1 TRBV29-1 TGCAGCGTTGAAGATAGTCCGGGACTAGCGGGGGGGGTCCGCAATGAGCAGTTCTTC CSVEDSPGLAGGVRNEQFF
- 15 - TRBJ1-2 TRBV10-3 TGTGCCATCAGTGAACGCCAGGGGATGAGCTATGGCTACACCTTC CAISERQGMSYGYTF
- 15 - TRBJ2-7 TRBV6-5 TGTGCCAGCAGTTACTCACCAGATGTCTCCTACGAGCAGTACTTC CASSYSPDVSYEQYF
- 20 TRBD2 TRBJ2-1 TRBV5-1 TGCGCCAGCAGCTTGGCTAGCGGGGGGGCAAAAGCCTTTTCCTACAATGAGCAGTTCTTC CASSLASGGAKAFSYNEQFF
- 16 - TRBJ1-4 TRBV9 TGTGCCAGCAGCGGGAGGGGCGGTGGACCGGGGGAAAAACTGTTTTTT CASSGRGGGPGEKLFF
- 12 TRBD1 TRBJ1-1 TRBV5-6 TGTGCCAGCAGCTGGACAGGGGCCCGGGCTTTCTTT CASSWTGARAFF
- 11 - TRBJ2-5 TRBV3-1/TRBV3-2 TGTGCCAGCAGCCGAGAAGAGACCCAGTACTTC CASSREETQYF
- 15 TRBD1 TRBJ2-7 TRBV13 TGTGCCAGCAGCTTTAGGGACAGGGCTTACTACGAGCAGTACTTC CASSFRDRAYYEQYF
once 13 - TRBJ1-1 TRBV19 TGTGCCAGTAGTATTGTAGTCAGGGCTGAAGCTTTCTTT CASSIVVRAEAFF
- 15 TRBD2 TRBJ2-7 TRBV28 TGTGCCAGCAGTTCCCCGGGAGGGGTAGCTTACGAGCAGTACTTC CASSSPGGVAYEQYF
- 13 TRBD1 TRBJ1-3 TRBV2 TGTGCCAGCGTACAGGGGGTTGGAAACACCATATATTTT CASVQGVGNTIYF
many 15 - TRBJ1-6 TRBV5-1 TGCGCCAGCAGCGCCTGGGACTGGGGCAATTCACCCCTCCACTTT CASSAWDWGNSPLHF
- 14 - TRBJ1-1 TRBV7-3 TGTGCCAGCAGCTTAAGGGACGGGAGCACTGAAGCTTTCTTT CASSLRDGSTEAFF
few 13 TRBD1 TRBJ1-2 TRBV19 TGTGCCAGCCGGGACAGGGATTTCTATGGCTACACCTTC CASRDRDFYGYTF
- 12 TRBD1 TRBJ1-1 TRBV28 TGTGCCAGCAGCCAGGGGGGAATTGAAGCTTTCTTT CASSQGGIEAFF
- 14 TRBD1 TRBJ1-2 TRBV19 TGTGCCAGTAGTAACCGGGACAGTAACTATGGCTACACCTTC CASSNRDSNYGYTF
- 15 TRBD1 TRBJ2-5 TRBV5-6 TGTGCCAGCAGCACTGGACAGGGGGGTGGAGAGACCCAGTACTTC CASSTGQGGGETQYF
- 14 - TRBJ1-2 TRBV6-2/TRBV6-3 TGTGCCAGCAGTTACCTTCCCTCCGTCTATGGCTACACCTTC CASSYLPSVYGYTF
- 14 - TRBJ1-1 TRBV2 TGTGCCAGCAATCAGGGCGTCATGAACACTGAAGCTTTCTTT CASNQGVMNTEAFF
once 16 TRBD1 TRBJ1-1 TRBV5-4 TGTGCCAGCAGTATAGGACAGGGGGCGAGGAACACTGAAGCTTTCTTT CASSIGQGARNTEAFF
- 14 TRBD1 TRBJ1-5 TRBV29-1 TGCAGCGCCCTGACAGGGAATAGCAATCAGCCCCAGCATTTT CSALTGNSNQPQHF
- 17 - TRBJ1-2 TRBV6-1 TGTGCCAGCAGTGTTTTCGGGGGTAAGGGCTTCAACTATGGCTACACCTTC CASSVFGGKGFNYGYTF
few 14 - TRBJ2-2 TRBV7-9 TGTGCCAGCAGCCAAGACAGTAACACCGGGGAGCTGTTTTTT CASSQDSNTGELFF
- 20 TRBD2 TRBJ2-3 TRBV5-1 TGCGCCAGCAGCTTGGCCGAGAGACTAGCGGGAGGGCCCAAAGGAGATACGCAGTATTTT CASSLAERLAGGPKGDTQYF
- 14 - TRBJ1-4 TRBV12-5 TGTGCTAGTGGAACCGGGACTACGAATGAAAAACTGTTTTTT CASGTGTTNEKLFF
- 15 TRBD1 TRBJ1-2 TRBV7-9 TGTGCCAGCAGCTTAGCCCCGACAGGGTACTATGGCTACACCTTC CASSLAPTGYYGYTF
- 15 TRBD1 TRBJ1-5 TRBV6-5 TGTGCCAGCAGGATCGGACAGGGGGCATATCAGCCCCAGCATTTT CASRIGQGAYQPQHF
- 14 - TRBJ1-1 TRBV19 TGTGCCAGTAGCATGGGGCAGGGCAACACTGAAGCTTTCTTT CASSMGQGNTEAFF
- 19 TRBD1 TRBJ1-2 TRBV27 TGTGCCAGCAGTTTATCCCTCGGGACAGGGGGTATCACTAACTATGGCTACACCTTC CASSLSLGTGGITNYGYTF
- 15 - TRBJ2-1 TRBV6-4 TGTGCCAGCAGTGACTCGGGGGACACCTACAATGAGCAGTTCTTC CASSDSGDTYNEQFF
- 14 - TRBJ1-2 TRBV7-9 TGTGCCAGCAGCTTAGGAACAGTCTCCTATGGCTACACCTTC CASSLGTVSYGYTF
- 17 TRBD1 TRBJ1-2 TRBV5-6 TGTGCCAGCAGCTTACGTTCGACTGGACAGGCGAGGAAAGGCTACACCTTC CASSLRSTGQARKGYTF
- 15 - TRBJ2-7 TRBV6-5 TGTGCCAGCAGTTACTCCAGGGCACCATCATACGAGCAGTACTTC CASSYSRAPSYEQYF
- 12 - TRBJ1-1 TRBV29-1 TGCAGCTCGGCCCAGGGAAGGGGTGAAGCTTTCTTT CSSAQGRGEAFF
many 13 TRBD1 TRBJ1-6 TRBV7-3 TGTGCCAGCAGCTTGGACAGGATTAACCCCCTCCACTTT CASSLDRINPLHF